A single sample is the source of the 22 T cell receptor beta chains below, sequenced in a study of cytomegalovirus exposure and HLA in healthy donors. The study ran its PCR with 60 Vbeta and 13 Jbeta primers. Some clones are missing from TCRdb's copy, which holds only in-frame ones; the method was immunoSEQ multiplex PCR. Counted here are hundreds of thousands of clones, 70% to 90% occurring once; the ten biggest clones make up roughly 2%. Source material: PBMCs. These receptors were taken from a young woman in good health and CMV-seronegative.

This clone was seen only a few times. This chain uses TRBV5-1 with TRBJ1-1, with D perhaps TRBD1 (5 bases). The length of the CDR3 is 15 residues. Trimming left V 0 bases short and J 1 base short, with 10 bases between. Germline loops: CDR1 SGHRS, CDR2 YFSETQ. DNA for the CDR3: TGCGCCAGCAGCTTGGAGGCAGGGAAGAACACTGAAGCTTTCTTT. Its translation is CASSLEAGKNTEAFF.

The chain employs TRBV2 and TRBJ1-1; D remains unclear. The CDR3 consists of 10 residues. Germline values: CDR1 SNHLY, CDR2 FYNNEI. Trimming took 7 bases from V and 5 from J, leaving 5 bases between them. As DNA, the CDR3 is TGTGCCAGCATATTAACTGAAGCTTTCTTT. The encoded protein is CASILTEAFF.

This chain uses TRBV27 with TRBJ1-6; TRBD1 aligns across 7 bases. The CDR3 contains 15 residues. Trimming at V came to 7 bases and at J to 9 bases, leaving 12 bases not matched to a gene. Germline CDR1 reads MNHEY; CDR2 reads SMNVEV (reference sequence). As DNA, the CDR3 is TGTGCCAGCACCTCCGGGACAGCATTAGGTTCACCCCTCCACTTT. Translation gives CASTSGTALGSPLHF.

The rearrangement joins TRBV7-8 to TRBJ1-4, with 9 nucleotides matching TRBD1. The CDR3 runs 15 residues. In germline, CDR1 is SGHVS, CDR2 FQNEAQ. The V gene end was trimmed by 5 bases and the J gene end by 7 bases; junction bases not matched to a gene: 8. The CDR3 DNA follows: TGTGCCAGCAGCAAAGGACAGGGGTCGGGTGAAAAACTGTTTTTT. This translates into CASSKGQGSGEKLFF.

The CDR3 nucleotides read TGTGCCAGTAGTTCCGGACTAGCGGGGGGCCAAGAGACCCAGTACTTC. Translated, it gives CASSSGLAGGQETQYF. This rearrangement joins TRBV19 to TRBJ2-5; 14 bases fit TRBD2. CDR3 length: 16 residues. CDR1 and CDR2 (germline): LNHDA, SQIVND (reference sequence). Trimming cost V 5 bases and J 1 base; bases outside gene matches: 3.

This chain links TRBV11-3 with TRBJ2-2; 11 bases are a match to TRBD2. V gave up 4 bases and J gave up 1 base; unmatched junction bases: 14. In germline, CDR1 is SGHNT, CDR2 YENEEA. The CDR3 extends over 20 amino acids. CDR3 residues: CASSSEPGLAELMNTGELFF. CDR3 DNA: TGTGCCAGCAGCTCCGAACCGGGACTAGCGGAGCTAATGAACACCGGGGAGCTGTTTTTT. The full variable domain, rest sourced from reference TRBV11-3 and TRBJ2-2, is EAGVVQSPRYKIIEKKQPVAFWCNPISGHNTLYWYLQNLGQGPELLIRYENEEAVDDSQLPKDRFSAERLKGVDSTLKIQPAELGDSAVYLCASSSEPGLAELMNTGELFFGEGSRLTVL.

This chain joins TRBV19 and TRBJ1-4; unclear D gene. Trimming shortened V by 6 bases and J by 6 bases, and 14 bases separated the two germline ends. This CDR3 comprises 14 residues. CDR1 is LNHDA, CDR2 SQIVND, per germline (reference sequence). CDR3 protein: CASRYGVGDEKLFF. As DNA, the CDR3 is TGTGCCAGTAGATATGGAGTTGGAGATGAAAAACTGTTTTTT.

The rearrangement uses TRBV19 and TRBJ1-5; no reliable D call. Germline CDR1 and CDR2: LNHDA and SQIVND (reference sequence). Deletions cut 3 bases from V and 9 bases from J, with 9 bases between. The CDR3 has 12 amino acids. CDR3 bases: TGTGCCAGTAGTATCTTCCCGTCGCCCCAGCATTTT. The encoded protein is CASSIFPSPQHF. The full variable domain, in which reference TRBV19 and TRBJ1-5 provide the parts outside the CDR3, is DGGITQSPKYLFRKEGQNVTLSCEQNLNHDAMYWYRQDPGQGLRLIYYSQIVNDFQKGDIAEGYSVSREKKESFPLTVTSAQKNPTAFYLCASSIFPSPQHFGDGTRLSIL.

The chain links TRBV7-9 to TRBJ1-6; 10 bases align to TRBD1. V trimming: 3 bases; J trimming: 9 bases; junction bases outside the gene matches: 2. The length of the CDR3 is 14 residues. Germline V lookup: CDR1 SEHNR, CDR2 FQNEAQ (reference sequence). The CDR3, as DNA: TGTGCCAGCAGCTTCCGGGACAGGGGTTCACCCCTCCACTTT. This encodes CASSFRDRGSPLHF.

The rearrangement joins TRBV18 to TRBJ2-2; D is possibly TRBD2 (6 bases). Germline CDR1 KGHSH, CDR2 LQKENI. CDR3 length: 16 residues. V dropped 2 bases and J dropped 5 bases, with 15 bases sitting between them. CDR3: CASSPSPGLQTGELFF. The CDR3 bases are TGTGCCAGCTCACCATCTCCGGGACTTCAGACCGGGGAGCTGTTTTTT.

The genes are TRBV6-6 and TRBJ2-5, with unresolved D. The J call could be wrong; TRBJ2-7 is a better fit for the DNA end. CDR3 length: 12 residues. CDR1 and CDR2 (germline): MNHNY, SVGAGI (reference sequence). CDR3 sequence: CASTQFLGEQYF. The CDR3 coding sequence is TGTGCCAGCACCCAGTTTCTGGGCGAGCAGTACTTC.

This clone was recorded once. The CDR3 coding sequence is TGTGCCAGCTCACCCGTCCAAGCTACAGGGGGTGGCTACACCTTC. It translates to CASSPVQATGGGYTF. This chain connects TRBV18 to TRBJ1-2, with 8 bases that match TRBD1. Germline V lookup: CDR1 KGHSH, CDR2 LQKENI. J lost 7 bases, V lost 3 bases, and 10 bases had no gene match. The CDR3 has 15 residues.

For this clone: One end of the junction does not line up with germline, which may come from a read error. The genes are TRBV7-9 and TRBJ2-5, with a tentative D call TRBD1 (6 bases). Germline CDR1 and CDR2: SEHNR and FQNEAQ (reference sequence). The CDR3 is 12 amino acids. The CDR3 coding sequence is TGTTCCAGCCAGGGGACGGGGGAGACCCAGTACTTC. Protein: CSSQGTGETQYF.

This clone is a singleton in its sample. This sequence joins TRBV7-9 and TRBJ2-7, with 9 bases identical to TRBD2. The ends lost 5 bases at V and 3 bases at J; junction bases unmatched: 5. Germline CDR1 is SEHNR and CDR2 is FQNEAQ (reference sequence). CDR3 size: 14 residues. CDR3 region: CASSPSGVGYEQYF. The CDR3, as DNA: TGTGCCAGCAGCCCTAGCGGGGTGGGCTACGAGCAGTACTTC.

The genes are TRBV18 and TRBJ2-2; 8 bases fit TRBD2. Trimming cost V 0 bases and J 6 bases; bases outside gene matches: 6. The CDR3 runs 16 residues. CDR1 is KGHSH, CDR2 LQKENI, per germline. The CDR3 region is CASSPPTGGASGELFF. In DNA form, the CDR3 reads TGTGCCAGCTCACCACCGACCGGGGGGGCTTCCGGGGAGCTGTTTTTT.

This clone appeared a single time. This rearrangement joins TRBV7-3 to TRBJ2-3; possible D gene TRBD2, 5 bases. The V gene lost 5 bases and the J gene lost 6 bases, with 15 bases spanning the gap. Germline CDR1 SGHTA, CDR2 FQGTGA. The CDR3 has 14 residues. Here the CDR3 reads CASSPLGGGDTQYF. CDR3 nucleotides: TGTGCCAGCAGCCCCCTTGGAGGCGGCGATACGCAGTATTTT.

The chain is built from TRBV7-2 and TRBJ1-2; D possibly corresponds to TRBD1 (5 bases). V was shortened by 3 bases and J by 5 bases, with 10 bases between the two germline ends. Germline V lookup: CDR1 SGHTA, CDR2 FQGNSA. This CDR3 comprises 13 residues. The CDR3 DNA is TGTGCCAGCAGCTTCAGCGGGGCGTATGGCTACACCTTC. Its protein product is CASSFSGAYGYTF.

The rearrangement links TRBV6-5 to TRBJ1-3; D is unclear. V was trimmed by 9 bases and J by 2 bases, leaving 14 bases between them. The CDR3 is made up of 14 amino acids. CDR1 and CDR2 from the germline V gene are MNHEY and SVGAGI. The CDR3 here is CASAQTNTGNTIYF. DNA for the CDR3: TGTGCCAGTGCACAGACGAATACTGGAAACACCATATATTTT.

This clone was picked up one time. The V gene is TRBV7-8, the J gene TRBJ2-7; 8 nucleotides match TRBD1. With 5 bases clipped from V and 3 bases from J, the junction kept 12 bases outside the gene matches. Per the germline V gene, CDR1 is SGHVS and CDR2 is FQNEAQ. This CDR3 contains 16 residues. The CDR3 reads CASSPEAGTGNYEQYF. Written as DNA, the CDR3 is TGTGCCAGCAGCCCTGAGGCCGGGACAGGCAACTACGAGCAGTACTTC. The variable domain in full, with the rest retrieved from reference TRBV7-8 and TRBJ2-7, is GAGVSQSPRYKVAKRGQDVALRCDPISGHVSLFWYQQALGQGPEFLTYFQNEAQLDKSGLPSDRFFAERPEGSVSTLKIQRTQQEDSAVYLCASSPEAGTGNYEQYFGPGTRLTVT.

V gene TRBV6-5 combines with J gene TRBJ1-4; D perhaps matches TRBD1 (5 bases). The germline V and J ends were trimmed by 5 bases and 6 bases, with 13 bases remaining between them. CDR1 and CDR2 (germline): MNHEY, SVGAGI. The CDR3 extends over 14 amino acids. The CDR3 coding sequence is TGTGCCAGCAGTAAGGGGCCTCAATATGAAAAACTGTTTTTT. Protein sequence: CASSKGPQYEKLFF.

The CDR3, as DNA: TGTGCCATCACCGCGGGGGGAGTCACTGAAGCTTTCTTT. Protein product: CAITAGGVTEAFF. The gene calls are TRBV10-3 and TRBJ1-1, with D maybe TRBD1 (5 bases). CDR3 size: 13 residues. V was trimmed by 7 bases and J by 4 bases, leaving 13 bases between them. Germline CDR1 is ENHRY and CDR2 is SYGVKD.

The J gene is TRBJ2-7, the V gene TRBV4-1; 8 nucleotides align to TRBD1. Germline V gives CDR1 MGHRA, CDR2 YSYEKL. The CDR3 has 16 amino acids. V was pared by 3 bases and J by 3 bases, with 10 bases of the junction left unmatched. The CDR3 spells CASSQRPQGANYEQYF. CDR3 nucleotide sequence: TGCGCCAGCAGCCAGAGACCCCAGGGGGCGAACTACGAGCAGTACTTC.